This TCR beta chain was captured in a study of glioma-infiltrating T cells after dendritic cell vaccination. Study-level points and caveats: Higher TCR clonality did not directly relate to longer survival.

To note about this clone: Its cognate antigen is unknown.

Time point indicated: after dendritic cell vaccination, including at tumor progression/relapse. The PCR used 60 V beta and 13 J beta primers. Sequenced by immunoSEQ multiplex PCR; TCRdb stores in-frame clones only, minus some. The sample yields roughly 60,000 clones, about 79% seen once. This CDR3 has 15 amino acids. Germline V lookup: CDR1 SGHNT, CDR2 YYREEE (reference sequence). The V and J ends lost 0 bases and 7 bases, in that order; junction bases with no gene match: 6. The sequence was obtained from a human donor with glioblastoma. The chain joins TRBV5-4 to TRBJ1-4, with TRBD1 matching 7 bases. The sample here was blood, taken after dendritic cell vaccination. The CDR3 DNA follows: TGTGCCAGCAGCTTGGAACAGGGGAGAGGTGAAAAACTGTTTTTT. Its protein is CASSLEQGRGEKLFF.